These 16 T cell receptor beta chains originate from one sample sequenced in a study of shared clonotypes between healthy human individuals. Clones were read by immunoSEQ multiplex PCR, and TCRdb kept only the in-frame ones, dropping some. The data contain over 1.4 million clones, approximately 96% of them singletons. Sequencing was performed on naive CD4+ T cells sorted from blood. Sample subset: CD45RA+ positively selected. Receptor source: a man younger than 40 in good health.

The chain combines TRBV5-1 with TRBJ2-3, with 7 bases aligning to TRBD2. Germline V lookup: CDR1 SGHRS, CDR2 YFSETQ. The trim removed 4 bases at V and 2 bases at J, leaving 19 bases unmatched. The CDR3 sequence is 19 residues long. CDR3 bases: TGCGCCAGCAGCGTGGTGCCCCAGGCCCCGGGAGGCATCACAGATACGCAGTATTTT. This encodes CASSVVPQAPGGITDTQYF.

The chain combines TRBV19 with TRBJ2-3; D possibly corresponds to TRBD1 (6 bases). The germline V gene has CDR1 LNHDA and CDR2 SQIVND (reference sequence). V lost 4 bases and J lost 2, with 10 bases in between. CDR3 length: 14 residues. CDR3 sequence: CASSRGPDTDTQYF. DNA for the CDR3: TGTGCCAGTAGTAGGGGGCCAGACACAGATACGCAGTATTTT. Supplemented by reference TRBV19 and TRBJ2-3, the full variable domain reads DGGITQSPKYLFRKEGQNVTLSCEQNLNHDAMYWYRQDPGQGLRLIYYSQIVNDFQKGDIAEGYSVSREKKESFPLTVTSAQKNPTAFYLCASSRGPDTDTQYFGPGTRLTVL.

The chain couples TRBV13 to TRBJ1-2; D gene unclear. CDR1 PRHDT and CDR2 FYEKMQ come from the germline V gene (reference sequence). There are 14 residues in the CDR3. Trimming took 0 bases from V and 8 from J, leaving 13 bases between them. The CDR3 coding sequence is TGTGCCAGCAGCTTAGGCCGAGGGTTCGGGGGCTACACCTTC. This codes for CASSLGRGFGGYTF.

The chain couples TRBV19 to TRBJ2-1; 9 bases align to TRBD2. With 4 bases clipped from V and 3 bases from J, the junction kept 1 base outside the gene matches. In germline, CDR1 is LNHDA, CDR2 SQIVND (reference sequence). The CDR3 sequence is 14 residues long. The CDR3 sequence is CASSTSGIYNEQFF. The CDR3, as DNA: TGTGCCAGTAGTACTAGCGGGATCTACAATGAGCAGTTCTTC.

The V call is TRBV28, the J call TRBJ2-7; 16 nucleotides match TRBD2. The junction had 16 bases not matched to a gene; V was cut back by 6 bases and J by 5 bases. Germline V lookup: CDR1 MDHEN, CDR2 SYDVKM. The CDR3 loop spans 19 amino acids. The CDR3 is CASSRDRPGTSGRAHEQYF. The CDR3 coding sequence is TGTGCCAGCAGCCGTGACAGGCCCGGGACTAGCGGGAGGGCCCACGAGCAGTACTTC.

The rearrangement links TRBV25-1 to TRBJ2-5; D remains unclear. Germline lookup yields CDR1 MGHDK and CDR2 SYGVNS. The V end lost 2 bases, the J end lost 4 bases, and 5 bases lay between the germline ends. The CDR3 covers 12 residues. In DNA form, the CDR3 reads TGTGCCAGCAGTGAAAACAGAGAGACCCAGTACTTC. Its translation: CASSENRETQYF. Full variable domain (outside the CDR3, taken from reference TRBV25-1 and TRBJ2-5): EADIYQTPRYLVIGTGKKITLECSQTMGHDKMYWYQQDPGMELHLIHYSYGVNSTEKGDLSSESTVSRIRTEHFPLTLESARPSHTSQYLCASSENRETQYFGPGTRLLVL.

The chain is built from TRBV6-5 and TRBJ2-7; tentatively, D is TRBD1 (7 bases). The CDR3 has 15 residues. Germline assignment: CDR1 MNHEY and CDR2 SVGAGI. The germline V and J ends were trimmed by 6 bases and 0 bases, with 15 bases remaining between them. The CDR3 DNA follows: TGTGCCAGCAGGGACAGGAGGGGAAGCTCCTACGAGCAGTACTTC. This gives the protein CASRDRRGSSYEQYF.

This CDR3 reads CASSLSWDVRLNTIYF. Written as DNA, the CDR3 is TGTGCCAGCAGCTTGAGCTGGGACGTGAGGTTAAACACCATATATTTT. This chain connects TRBV5-5 to TRBJ1-3; D might be TRBD1 (5 bases). Trimming took off 1 base at V and 6 bases at J, with 17 bases between the two ends. From germline, CDR1 is SGHKS and CDR2 YYEKEE (reference sequence). This CDR3 comprises 16 residues.

The J gene is TRBJ2-3, the V gene TRBV6-6, with D perhaps matching TRBD1 or TRBD2 (5 bases each). CDR1 is MNHNY, CDR2 SVGAGI, per germline (reference sequence). CDR3 length: 14 residues. Trimming pared 8 bases from V and 1 base from J, leaving 13 bases between. The CDR3 loop is CASRDQRGTDTQYF. Written as DNA, the CDR3 is TGTGCCAGCCGGGACCAGAGGGGCACAGATACGCAGTATTTT.

V is TRBV15 and J is TRBJ1-5; 9 positions match TRBD1. Germline V gene data show CDR1 as LNHNV and CDR2 as YYDKDF (reference sequence). This CDR3 region has 16 residues. V lost 1 base, J lost 5 bases, and 6 bases stayed unmatched. Here the CDR3 DNA reads TGTGCCACCAGCAGAGGAGACAGGGGGGCGTATCAGCCCCAGCATTTT. It yields the protein CATSRGDRGAYQPQHF. Full variable domain (rest looked up from reference TRBV15 and TRBJ1-5): DAMVIQNPRYQVTQFGKPVTLSCSQTLNHNVMYWYQQKSSQAPKLLFHYYDKDFNNEADTPDNFQSRRPNTSFCFLDIRSPGLGDTAMYLCATSRGDRGAYQPQHFGDGTRLSIL.

The V call is TRBV19, the J call TRBJ2-1; 12 positions agree with TRBD2. The CDR3 has 14 amino acids. The V segment lost 5 bases and the J segment 9 bases; nucleotides outside the gene matches: 5. In germline, CDR1 is LNHDA, CDR2 SQIVND (reference sequence). The CDR3 coding sequence is TGTGCCAGTAGTTCTAGCGGGAGGGCCCTTGAGCAGTTCTTC. It specifies CASSSSGRALEQFF.

V is TRBV2 and J is TRBJ2-2; weak D call: TRBD2 (5 bases). CDR3 length equals 16 residues. Trimming stripped 6 bases from V and 1 base from J, with 15 bases between. CDR1 is SNHLY, CDR2 FYNNEI, per germline. CDR3 loop: CASSYELGRNTGELFF. The CDR3 coding sequence is TGTGCCAGCAGCTACGAACTAGGGCGGAACACCGGGGAGCTGTTTTTT.

The chain recombines TRBV7-9 with TRBJ2-3, with D perhaps matching TRBD2 (6 bases). Trimming took off 11 bases at V and 3 bases at J, with 21 bases between the two ends. The length of the CDR3 is 15 residues. In germline, CDR1 is SEHNR, CDR2 FQNEAQ (reference sequence). The CDR3 nucleotides are TGTGCCGCAAATGCTCCCGGGAGTAGAACAGATACGCAGTATTTT. This encodes CAANAPGSRTDTQYF.

This chain connects TRBV5-5 to TRBJ1-5; 10 nucleotides line up with TRBD1. Germline loops: CDR1 SGHKS, CDR2 YYEKEE (reference sequence). V shed 0 bases and J 3 bases; nucleotides not matched to a gene: 6. The CDR3 is 17 amino acids. CDR3 sequence: CASSLETGGTFNQPQHF. CDR3 DNA: TGTGCCAGCAGCTTGGAGACAGGGGGCACTTTCAATCAGCCCCAGCATTTT.

The J gene is TRBJ2-7, the V gene TRBV30, with D unclear. The length of the CDR3 is 14 residues. Germline CDR1 reads GTSNPN; CDR2 reads SVGIG (reference sequence). The V end was cut by 1 base, the J end by 0 bases, with 10 bases between. CDR3 in DNA: TGTGCCTGGAGTGGTGGAGAGCTCTCCTACGAGCAGTACTTC. Protein: CAWSGGELSYEQYF.

The chain couples TRBV11-2 to TRBJ2-7, with 9 bases that match TRBD1. With V trimmed by 3 bases and J by 3 bases, 6 bases remained unmatched. The CDR3 extends over 15 amino acids. Germline CDR1 SGHAT, CDR2 FQNNGV. DNA for the CDR3: TGTGCCAGCAGCTTCTGGACAGGGGCTGGCTACGAGCAGTACTTC. Translated, it gives CASSFWTGAGYEQYF.